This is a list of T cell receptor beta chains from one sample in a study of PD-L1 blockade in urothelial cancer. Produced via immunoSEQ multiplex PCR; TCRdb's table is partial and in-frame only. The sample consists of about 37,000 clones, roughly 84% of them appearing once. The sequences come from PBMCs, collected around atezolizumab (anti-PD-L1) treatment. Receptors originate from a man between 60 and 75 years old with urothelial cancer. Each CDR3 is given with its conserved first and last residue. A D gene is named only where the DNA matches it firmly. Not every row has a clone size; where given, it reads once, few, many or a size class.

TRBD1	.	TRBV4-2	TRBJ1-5	TGTGCCAGCAGCCAAGAAGGGGGCGGTAATCAGCCCCAGCATTTT	CASSQEGGGNQPQHF
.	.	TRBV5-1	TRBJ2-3	TGCGCCAGCAGCTTGGATCTAGGAAGCACAGATACGCAGTATTTT	CASSLDLGSTDTQYF
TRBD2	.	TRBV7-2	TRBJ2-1	TGTGCCAGCAGCCGGCGGACTAGCGGGATGAACAATGAGCAGTTCTTC	CASSRRTSGMNNEQFF
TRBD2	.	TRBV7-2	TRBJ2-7	TGTGCCAGCAGCTCGAGACTAGCGGTTCCCTACGAGCAGTACTTC	CASSSRLAVPYEQYF
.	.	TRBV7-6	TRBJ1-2	TGTGCCAGCAGCTTAGTTTCCAGGGAATTTGGCTACACCTTC	CASSLVSREFGYTF
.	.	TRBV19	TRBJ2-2	TGTGCCAGTAGTAATTCCAGACGGACAGGAGGGACCGCGAACACCGGGGAGCTGTTTTTT	CASSNSRRTGGTANTGELFF
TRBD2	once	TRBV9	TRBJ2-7	TGTGCCAGCAGCTCAGGGGTGGGACTAGCGGGAGTTGCCTCCTACGAGCAGTACTTC	CASSSGVGLAGVASYEQYF
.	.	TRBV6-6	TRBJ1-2	TGTGCCAGCAGTTACCAGCGGGCGCGGTATGGCTACACCTTC	CASSYQRARYGYTF
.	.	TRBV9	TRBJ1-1	TGTGCCAGCAGCGCAATTGAACAGGGCCGTGGCGGGGCTTTCTTT	CASSAIEQGRGGAFF
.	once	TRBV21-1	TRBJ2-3	TGTGCCAGCAGCAAAACAGGGCTCGGGGGAGGGACAGATACGCAGTATTTT	CASSKTGLGGGTDTQYF
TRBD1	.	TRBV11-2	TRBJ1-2	TGTGCCAGCAGCTTTTCCACAGGGGGTAACTATGGCTACACCTTC	CASSFSTGGNYGYTF
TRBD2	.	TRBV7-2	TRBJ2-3	TGTGCCAGCAGCTTCCGGGACTACAGCACAGATACGCAGTATTTT	CASSFRDYSTDTQYF
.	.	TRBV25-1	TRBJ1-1	TGTGCCAGCAGTGATAGAGGGAGGGACACTGAAGCTTTCTTT	CASSDRGRDTEAFF
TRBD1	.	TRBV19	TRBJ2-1	TGTGCCAGTTGGGACAGGACGAGCAATGAGCAGTTCTTC	CASWDRTSNEQFF
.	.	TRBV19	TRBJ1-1	TGTGCCAGTAGTATAAGGCCCGGAGAGAGTGAGGCTGAAGCTTTCTTT	CASSIRPGESEAEAFF
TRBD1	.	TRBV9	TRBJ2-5	TGTGCCAGCAGCGTAAGGGACAGGCCTCAAGAGACCCAGTACTTC	CASSVRDRPQETQYF
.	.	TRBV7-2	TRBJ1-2	TGTGCCAGCAGCCTACGTGGGAGGGTAGGAGGCTACACCTTC	CASSLRGRVGGYTF
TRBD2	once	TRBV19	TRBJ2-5	TGTGCCAGTAGTATAGGGACTAGCGGGAGTGTGGAGACCCAGTACTTC	CASSIGTSGSVETQYF
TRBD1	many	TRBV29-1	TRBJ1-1	TGCAGCGTTGCGGACAGGGACACTGAAGCTTTCTTT	CSVADRDTEAFF
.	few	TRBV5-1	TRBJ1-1	TGCGCCAGCAGCTTCGGGGGGACTATGAACACTGAAGCTTTCTTT	CASSFGGTMNTEAFF
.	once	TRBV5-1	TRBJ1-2	TGCGCCAGCAGCTTGGAGGCAGGGTATAACTATGGCTACACCTTC	CASSLEAGYNYGYTF
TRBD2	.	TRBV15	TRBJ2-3	TGTGCCACCACGGCTAGCGGGAGACCTCCTAGCACAGATACGCAGTATTTT	CATTASGRPPSTDTQYF
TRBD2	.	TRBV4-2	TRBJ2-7	TGTGCCAGCAGCTTTCAGCGGGACTACGAGCAGTACTTC	CASSFQRDYEQYF
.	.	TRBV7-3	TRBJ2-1	TGTGCCAGCAGCTTAAGGGTACAGAACTACAATGAGCAGTTCTTC	CASSLRVQNYNEQFF
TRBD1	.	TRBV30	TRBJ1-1	TGTGCCTGGGGACAGGGGCACACTGAAGCTTTCTTT	CAWGQGHTEAFF
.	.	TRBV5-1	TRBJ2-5	TGCGCCAGCAGCCCAGTCTCGCGGGCCTCCGGGGAGACCCAGTACTTC	CASSPVSRASGETQYF
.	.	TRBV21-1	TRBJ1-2	TGTGCCAGCAGCAAAGCGCAGCGGGGTAATTATGGCTACACCTTC	CASSKAQRGNYGYTF
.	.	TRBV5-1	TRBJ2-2	TGCGCCAGCAGCCCAGAGACAACGAACACCGGGGAGCTGTTTTTT	CASSPETTNTGELFF
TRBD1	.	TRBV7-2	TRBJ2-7	TGTGCCAGCAGCTTAAGAGGGACAGGGGTTTACGAGCAGTACTTC	CASSLRGTGVYEQYF
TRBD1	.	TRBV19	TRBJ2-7	TGTGCCAGTAGTCCGATGGGACAGGGTAACTACGAGCAGTACTTC	CASSPMGQGNYEQYF
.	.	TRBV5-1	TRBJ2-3	TGCGCCAGCAGCTTGGGCGGCCCTAGCACAGATACGCAGTATTTT	CASSLGGPSTDTQYF